This TCR beta chain was retrieved from a study of response to subunit inactivated influenza vaccine (dated by TCRdb to the late 2010s). For the study in its entirety: Deep quantitative profiling of the T cell receptor repertoire was used in the study to follow responses to a trivalent subunit inactivated influenza vaccine.

For this clonotype: Its antigen target is currently unknown. The sample holds no much larger clone one base away, and base qualities are not on file.

Libraries were constructed by RT-PCR. The sequencer was an Illumina HiSeq 2500. The public reads were quality trimmed at Q25 with fastp and then assembled into clones with MiXCR by TCRdb, keeping productive beta chains. Rows merge per CDR3 protein into single entries with the most common DNA and genes. In this sample the table shows about 170,000 distinct CDR3 sequences, approximately 12% of which occur a single time. The top ten constitute roughly 29% of the sample. Overall study results and their limits: It was suggested by the authors that each seasonal influenza vaccination may recruit only a limited number of new T cells.

The same data also contributed to another study, on T cells expressing NK-cell markers. The other study reports the following: The TCR beta cDNA libraries were made using 5'RACE template switching, a step that added both a universal primer site and unique molecular identifiers. In sorted CD3+CD56+NKG2C+, CD3+CD56+NKG2C- and CD3+CD56-NKG2C+ T-cell subsets from several donors, TCR beta-chain repertoires were profiled. Among the eight sequenced donors, only one was HCMV-seronegative, while the other seven were HCMV-seropositive. To restrict sorting to alphabetaTCR-expressing T cells, an anti-gammadeltaTCR antibody was added in several experiments. For 6 or 7 donors, the dominant CD3+CD56+NKG2C+ clonotypes were among the top 10 CD8+ clonotypes and accounted for roughly 1.0-8% of CD8+ T cells. Those dominant clonotypes were again the most abundant among CD3+CD56-NKG2C+ cells in four donors, at roughly 25-65%. Whether the expanded NKG2C-expressing T cell clones were specific for HCMV antigens was left unclear. The study sequenced eight donors, all healthy volunteers chosen at random: three men and five women. A commercial ELISA kit detecting HCMV-specific IgG in serum was used to determine HCMV serostatus. Ficoll density gradient centrifugation was used to isolate peripheral blood mononuclear cells from blood. CD4+ and CD8+ T cells were isolated from PBMC by magnetic immunoseparation with Miltenyi isolation kits. Synthesis of cDNA was primed from the TCR beta constant segment and was followed by two consecutive PCR amplification steps. The libraries were sequenced on Illumina HiSeq 2000/2500, MiSeq or NextSeq, producing 2 x 150 bp reads. MIGEC was used to demultiplex reads and group reads by UMI, and MiTCR was used to assemble and quantify clonotypes. To exclude erroneous sequences, any TCR cDNA sequence not supported by at least two reads was discarded. The tcR package was used for downstream repertoire analysis, with clonotypes matched between fractions based on CDR3 nucleotide sequence plus V segment. VDJmatch was used to annotate antigen specificity against VDJdb, with one amino acid substitution in CDR3 allowed.

The input for sequencing was CD8+ T cells sorted from PBMCs, taken about 13 days after vaccination. This clonotype was obtained from a man aged 50-59 years who received an inactivated influenza vaccine. Donor details come from another sample of the same person, matched by shared clones.

The DNA sequence is given as TGTGCCAGCAGCCAAGTTATATCCGGGACAGGGACCCAGTACTTC. Its translation reads: CASSQVISGTGTQYF. The V and J genes are TRBV3-1 and TRBJ2-5; the junction holds 8 bases that match TRBD1. CDR3 length: 15 amino acids, cysteine to phenylalanine. The CDR3 DNA has 45 bases and is translated from base 1. From a lookup of the germline V gene (reference sequence), CDR1 and CDR2 are LGHDT and YNNKEL. V loses 1 base at its end and J loses 7 bases; junction bases beyond the gene matches: 8.